This T cell receptor beta chain derives from a study of neurological immune-mediated disorders. Where libraries were unsorted, they were derived from 2 million PBMCs stored at -80 degrees C. This clonotype occurred many times. Its target is not known. The study, taken as a whole, reports: CDR3 amino acid sequences of expanded clones were not shared across subjects, a result suggesting private repertoires in all groups. Patients with HTLV-1-associated myelopathy showed the most TCR clonal expansion. Those with multiple sclerosis showed the least, falling below healthy controls.

This CDR3 comprises 15 residues. The ends lost 5 bases at V and 7 bases at J; junction bases unmatched: 9. 5'RACE employing 10-nucleotide random UMIs yielded the cDNA. In TCRdb, the 5' RACE reads were re-called with MiXCR into one record per CDR3 protein. This table holds more than 13,000 distinct CDR3 sequences, about 10% found once. The sequence derives from a woman in her thirties or forties in good health. Sequences were obtained from PBMCs. The chain joins TRBV12-3 or TRBV12-4 to TRBJ2-2; 8 nucleotides agree with TRBD1. The CDR3 sequence: CASSRQGAGGGELFF. CDR3 sequence (DNA): TGTGCCAGCAGTCGCCAGGGGGCAGGTGGCGGGGAGCTGTTTTTT.